This TCR beta chain derives from a study of T cells expressing NK-cell markers. TCR beta cDNA was made by 5'RACE template switching with UMIs. With the 5' RACE reads reprocessed, TCRdb shows one record per CDR3 protein and no DNA. Here the sample table reports a few hundred thousand distinct CDR3 sequences. The clonotype comes from a woman between 45 and 65 years old in good health. Material for sequencing was blood T cells: a sorted CD56 or NKG2C T cell subset, CD4+ or CD8+ T cells, or bulk PBMC T cells (not recorded which).

CDR3 residues: CASSPRGLVVQYEQFF. The chain recombines TRBV19 with TRBJ2-1; the TCRdb call, TRBD2, lacks DNA for checking. Germline CDR1 and CDR2: LNHDA and SQIVND (reference sequence). The CDR3 spans 16 residues.